This is a list of T cell receptor beta chains from one sample in a study of blood T cell repertoires in COVID-19. Generated by immunoSEQ multiplex PCR, the TCRdb table keeps only in-frame clones and is missing some. The profile shows more than 350,000 clones, approximately 88% of them singletons. Sequenced material: peripheral blood. The source of these receptors is a young woman with COVID-19, enrolled during active disease. CDR3s include the opening cysteine and the closing phenylalanine or tryptophan. A D gene is named only where the DNA matches it firmly. Clone size, where shown, is once, few, many, or a class for clones that have expanded.

V	size	length	D	J	DNA	CDR3
TRBV9	once	16	-	TRBJ2-1	TGTGCCAGCAGCTTATATCTCGACAGCTCCTACAATGAGCAGTTCTTC	CASSLYLDSSYNEQFF
TRBV4-1	-	16	TRBD1	TRBJ2-7	TGCGCCAGCAGCTTCCGTTTGACAGGGGGCTCCTACGAGCAGTACTTC	CASSFRLTGGSYEQYF
TRBV7-9	-	13	-	TRBJ1-5	TGTGCCAGCAGCCCCTCGGGTAATCAGCCCCAGCATTTT	CASSPSGNQPQHF
TRBV3-1/TRBV3-2	-	16	-	TRBJ2-3	TGTGCCAGCAGCCAAGGAGCGCTGTCTAGCACAGATACGCAGTATTTT	CASSQGALSSTDTQYF
TRBV7-8	-	17	-	TRBJ1-4	TGTGCCAGCAGCCAGGGGTGGGCTTGGTCGCCCAATGAAAAACTGTTTTTT	CASSQGWAWSPNEKLFF
TRBV11-1	-	14	-	TRBJ1-1	TGTGCCAGCAGCTTGACAGGATCGAACACTGAAGCTTTCTTT	CASSLTGSNTEAFF
TRBV27	-	13	-	TRBJ2-5	TGTGCCAGCAGGCGACGGGTGGAGGAGACCCAGTACTTC	CASRRRVEETQYF
TRBV29-1	-	14	TRBD1	TRBJ2-2	TGCAGCGTTATACAGGGGGCGTACACCGGGGAGCTGTTTTTT	CSVIQGAYTGELFF
TRBV6-4	-	11	TRBD2	TRBJ2-1	TGTGCCAGCAGCAATAGCGGGGAGCAGTTCTTC	CASSNSGEQFF
TRBV18	-	15	TRBD1	TRBJ2-2	TGTGCCAGCTCACCGGGACAGGCTAACACCGGGGAGCTGTTTTTT	CASSPGQANTGELFF
TRBV7-2	-	13	-	TRBJ1-1	TGTGCCAGCAGCTTATCCCGACAGGATGACCCTTTCTTT	CASSLSRQDDPFF
TRBV7-9	-	13	-	TRBJ1-5	TGTGCCAGCAGCTCTGCCGGGAATCAGCCCCAGCATTTT	CASSSAGNQPQHF
TRBV24-1	-	13	-	TRBJ1-1	TGTGCCACCAGTCTCGCAGGGAACACTGAAGCTTTCTTT	CATSLAGNTEAFF
TRBV16	-	14	TRBD1	TRBJ1-6	TGTGCCAGCAGCCCCCGGACAGGGTACTCACCCCTCCACTTT	CASSPRTGYSPLHF
TRBV5-1	-	14	TRBD2	TRBJ2-5	TGCGCCAGCAGCCCAGGACTAGCGGAAGAGACCCAGTACTTC	CASSPGLAEETQYF
TRBV30	-	13	TRBD1	TRBJ2-2	TGTGCCTGGAACAGGGGGGACACCGGGGAGCTGTTTTTT	CAWNRGDTGELFF
TRBV2	-	16	TRBD1	TRBJ1-2	TGTGCCAGCAGTGGGTTTGGGACAGGTCGGGAAAATGGCTACACCTTC	CASSGFGTGRENGYTF
TRBV11-2	-	13	-	TRBJ1-5	TGTGCCAGCAGCTTAGAGGCGGGGCAGCCCCAGCATTTT	CASSLEAGQPQHF
TRBV28	-	12	-	TRBJ1-2	TGTGCCAGCAGTTCTCAGGGGTATGGCTACACCTTC	CASSSQGYGYTF
TRBV2	-	15	-	TRBJ1-1	TGTGCCAGCAGTTCAAGACAGAACCCGAACACTGAAGCTTTCTTT	CASSSRQNPNTEAFF
TRBV27	-	15	TRBD2	TRBJ2-7	TGTGCCAGCAGTTTAACTAGCGGGGGGGCATACGAGCAGTACTTC	CASSLTSGGAYEQYF
TRBV28	-	15	-	TRBJ2-5	TGTGCCAGCAGTCCCCGGCAACAGTACCAAGAGACCCAGTACTTC	CASSPRQQYQETQYF
TRBV5-1	-	13	TRBD1	TRBJ1-4	TGCGCCAGCAGGGAAGGACAGGCTGAAAAACTGTTTTTT	CASREGQAEKLFF
TRBV5-4	-	13	-	TRBJ2-5	TGTGCCAGCAGGTCGACAGGTGAAGAGACCCAGTACTTC	CASRSTGEETQYF
TRBV23-1	-	11	-	TRBJ2-2	TGCGCCAGCACCCCCTTAAGGGAGCTGTTTTTT	CASTPLRELFF
TRBV7-9	-	15	-	TRBJ2-6	TGTGCCAGCAGTCTTCTCGGGGCTGGGGCCAACGTCCTGACTTTC	CASSLLGAGANVLTF